The present T cell receptor (beta chain) was sequenced within a study of spatial heterogeneity in lung cancer. The V gene's germline CDR1 is SQVTM and CDR2 ANQGSEA. There are 15 residues in the CDR3. The germline V and J ends were trimmed by 6 bases and 1 base, with 15 bases remaining between them. Study findings and constraints: Counts of expanded intratumoral alpha and beta TCRs tracked tumor mutation counts.

MiXCR, applied by TCRdb to the 5' RACE reads, yields one record per CDR3 protein. The data hold about 3,600 distinct CDR3 sequences, with more than 12% observed a single time. This clonotype was observed a few times. Its antigen is not known. The size of this beta chain means little, since it is a stray read in a library made for alpha chains. Time point specified: sample taken at primary tumor resection. The material sequenced was lung tumor tissue, taken at surgery. This chain connects TRBV29-1 to TRBJ2-2; D is perhaps TRBD1 (6 bases). The clonotype originates from a female donor with early-stage non-small cell lung cancer. CDR3 DNA: TGCAGCGTGGACACAGGGTTGGAGAACACCGGGGAGCTGTTTTTT. Protein sequence: CSVDTGLENTGELFF.